This T cell receptor beta chain is from a study of preoperative IRX-2 immunotherapy in early breast cancer. CDR3 size: 15 residues. The V and J ends lost 0 bases and 9 bases respectively, with 16 bases between them. Germline CDR1 and CDR2: SGDLS and YYNGEE. Treatment: preoperative locoregional IRX-2 cytokine immunotherapy. Assay: immunoSEQ multiplex PCR; the TCRdb copy retains only in-frame clones and omits some. The data hold around 57,000 clones, with approximately 93% observed a single time. The source of this sequence is a human donor with breast cancer. This specimen was taken from a patient treated with IRX-2 immunotherapy. V gene TRBV9 combines with J gene TRBJ2-1; D remains ambiguous. The CDR3: CASSVGVSGMGEQFF. The CDR3 region has the DNA TGTGCCAGCAGCGTAGGGGTTAGTGGCATGGGTGAGCAGTTCTTC. Full variable domain (outside the CDR3, taken from reference TRBV9 and TRBJ2-1): DSGVTQTPKHLITATGQRVTLRCSPRSGDLSVYWYQQSLDQGLQFLIQYYNGEERAKGNILERFSAQQFPDLHSELNLSSLELGDSALYFCASSVGVSGMGEQFFGPGTRLTVL.